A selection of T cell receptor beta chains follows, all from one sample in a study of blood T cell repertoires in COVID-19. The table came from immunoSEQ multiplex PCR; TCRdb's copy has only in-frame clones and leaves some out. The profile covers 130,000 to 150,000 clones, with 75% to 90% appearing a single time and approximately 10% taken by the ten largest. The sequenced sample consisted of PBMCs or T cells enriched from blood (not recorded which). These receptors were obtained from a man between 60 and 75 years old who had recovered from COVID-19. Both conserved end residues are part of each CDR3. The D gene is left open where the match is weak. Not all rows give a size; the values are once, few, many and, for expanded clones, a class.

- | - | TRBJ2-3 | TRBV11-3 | CASSLGSGTDTQYF | TGTGCCAGCAGCTTAGGCTCGGGCACAGATACGCAGTATTTT
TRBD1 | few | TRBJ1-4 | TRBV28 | CASSSRTGSSNEKLFF | TGTGCCAGCAGTTCCCGGACAGGTTCTTCTAATGAAAAACTGTTTTTT
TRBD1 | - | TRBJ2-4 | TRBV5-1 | CASSVRQGAAKNIQYF | TGCGCCAGCAGCGTCAGACAGGGGGCAGCCAAAAACATTCAGTACTTC
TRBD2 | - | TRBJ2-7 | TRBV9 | CASSTRTSGRINEQYF | TGTGCCAGCAGCACCCGGACTAGCGGGAGGATCAACGAGCAGTACTTC
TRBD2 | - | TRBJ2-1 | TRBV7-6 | CASSLASAGGKDEQFF | TGTGCCAGCAGCTTAGCTTCCGCGGGAGGTAAAGATGAGCAGTTCTTC
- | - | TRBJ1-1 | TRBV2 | CASEEIMNTEAFF | TGTGCCAGCGAGGAGATCATGAACACTGAAGCTTTCTTT
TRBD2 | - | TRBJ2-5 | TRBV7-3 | CASSLSGGQETQYF | TGTGCCAGCAGCTTAAGCGGGGGGCAGGAGACCCAGTACTTC
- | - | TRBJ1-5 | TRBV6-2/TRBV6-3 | CASSYALGAGSNQPQHF | TGTGCCAGCAGTTACGCCCTGGGGGCTGGGAGCAATCAGCCCCAGCATTTT
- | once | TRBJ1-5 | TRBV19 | CASSTNPGGNQPQHF | TGTGCCAGTAGTACCAACCCCGGGGGCAATCAGCCCCAGCATTTT
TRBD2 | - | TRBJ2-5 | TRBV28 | CARGGTSHQETQYF | TGTGCCAGGGGAGGGACTAGCCACCAAGAGACCCAGTACTTC
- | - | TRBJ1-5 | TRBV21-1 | CASSKEALGTGGVCQPQHF | TGTGCCAGCAGCAAAGAAGCGCTAGGGACAGGGGGCGTCTGTCAGCCCCAGCATTTT
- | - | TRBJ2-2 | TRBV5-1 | CASSLAIANTGELFF | TGCGCCAGCAGCTTGGCTATTGCGAACACCGGGGAGCTGTTTTTT
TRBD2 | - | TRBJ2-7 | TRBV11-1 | CASSLAGLAGSYEQYF | TGTGCCAGCAGCTTAGCAGGACTAGCGGGCAGCTACGAGCAGTACTTC
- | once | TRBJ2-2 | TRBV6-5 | CASTFNTGELFF | TGTGCCAGCACCTTTAATACCGGGGAGCTGTTTTTT
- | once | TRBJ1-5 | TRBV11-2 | CASSPGFDQPQHF | TGTGCCAGCAGCCCAGGGTTCGATCAGCCCCAGCATTTT
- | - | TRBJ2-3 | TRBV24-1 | CATSGSADTQYF | TGTGCCACCAGCGGGAGCGCAGATACGCAGTATTTT
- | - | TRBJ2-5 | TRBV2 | CASSEAGRGEETQYF | TGTGCCAGCAGTGAAGCGGGCAGGGGGGAAGAGACCCAGTACTTC
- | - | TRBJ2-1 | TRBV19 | CASSSSGLAIISYNEQFF | TGTGCCAGTAGTTCGAGTGGGCTAGCGATTATCTCCTACAATGAGCAGTTCTTC
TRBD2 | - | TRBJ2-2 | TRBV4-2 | CASSPPSGGASGELFF | TGTGCCAGCAGCCCGCCTAGCGGGGGGGCATCCGGGGAGCTGTTTTTT
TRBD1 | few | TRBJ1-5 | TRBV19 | CASRPGTGRNQPQHF | TGTGCCAGTAGACCCGGGACAGGCCGCAATCAGCCCCAGCATTTT
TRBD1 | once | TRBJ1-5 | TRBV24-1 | CATSPGTGDQPQHF | TGTGCCACCAGTCCAGGGACAGGGGATCAGCCCCAGCATTTT
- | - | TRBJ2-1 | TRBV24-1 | CATHGQNNEQFF | TGTGCCACCCACGGACAGAACAATGAGCAGTTCTTC
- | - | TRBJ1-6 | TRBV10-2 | CASSENSPLHF | TGCGCCAGCTCTGAGAATTCACCCCTCCACTTT